This T cell receptor beta chain was retrieved from a study of T cells in Graves' hyperthyroidism and ophthalmopathy. Study details: Peripheral blood was drawn at first diagnosis, prior to all treatment.

Diagnostic decisions used clinical symptoms, serum thyroxine and TRAb, thyroid ultrasound and orbital computed tomography. Amplified regions were TCR beta CDR3 sequences from RNA transcripts. HTBI primers were the set used in a first-round RT-PCR of the TCR CDR3. From the multiplex PCR reads, TCRdb called clonotypes with MiXCR, one entry per CDR3 protein. The data show about 610,000 distinct CDR3 sequences, around 16% seen once. V was trimmed by 0 bases and J by 0 bases, leaving 9 bases between them. Germline values: CDR1 LGHNT, CDR2 FRNRAP. The CDR3 contains 16 residues. Study-wide points: The model anticipated ophthalmopathy a median around 6 months pre-onset. Researchers report that a 13 V-J model separated ophthalmopathy from stable hyperthyroidism.

This clonotype was picked up a small number of times. Its target is not known. The sample was blood. The chain links TRBV12-5 to TRBJ1-5, with unresolved D. This clonotype was sampled from a woman aged 40 to 49 with Graves' ophthalmopathy. The CDR3 sequence is CASGLVDRDSNQPQHF. CDR3 in DNA: TGTGCTAGTGGTTTGGTTGACCGTGATAGCAATCAGCCCCAGCATTTT.